The clone carrying this T cell receptor (beta chain) was recorded at least ten times. Its antigen is unknown. Using its own MiXCR run on the reads, TCRdb lists one record per CDR3 protein. This table has approximately 180,000 distinct CDR3 sequences, roughly 20% appearing once. This record belongs to a study of T cell repertoires in cytomegalovirus infection. Study summary: Public TCR beta signatures were indicative of both CMV infection and a matching HLA type. Findings and limits, study-wide: Using cumulative public TCR beta family frequency, the authors identified those who carried CMV together with the relevant HLA. The study found HLA-C-restricted CMV-specific TCR beta clonotypes dominating the ex vivo response.

The ends were cut back, 3 bases at V and 0 bases at J, with 2 bases in the middle. The germline V gene encodes CDR1 SGHTA and CDR2 FQGNSA. The CDR3 runs 12 residues. Sequenced: PBMCs. V gene TRBV7-2 combines with J gene TRBJ2-5; D gene uncertain. This receptor was taken from a human donor in good health (CMV status not recorded). Some clones in this sample may be carry-over from other donors' samples. The CDR3 sequence is CASSFYQETQYF. CDR3 DNA: TGTGCCAGCAGCTTTTACCAAGAGACCCAGTACTTC. The full variable domain, its missing parts supplied by reference TRBV7-2 and TRBJ2-5, is GAGVSQSPSNKVTEKGKDVELRCDPISGHTALYWYRQSLGQGLEFLIYFQGNSAPDKSGLPSDRFSAERTGGSVSTLTIQRTQQEDSAVYLCASSFYQETQYFGPGTRLLVL.